This TCR beta chain was sequenced for a study of vaccination and CD4 T cells after COVID-19. As for the study in general: Cells were stimulated with overlapping spike peptide pools from SARS-CoV-2, HCoV-NL63, HCoV-OC43 and HCoV-229E. Each control was exposed to a CEFX pool, an HIV-1 Nef pool, or no peptide at all.

Oncomine TCR Beta short-read sequencing was applied to DNA from cultured CD4+ T cells. TCRdb reprocessed the PCR reads with MiXCR, giving one entry per CDR3 protein. The table has about 18,000 distinct CDR3 sequences, more than 55% seen once; the top ten hold roughly a tenth. This clonotype was found a few times. The antigen is undetermined. V dropped 4 bases and J dropped 2 bases, with 8 bases sitting between them. The CDR3 spans 13 residues. The germline V gene has CDR1 MNHEY and CDR2 SMNVEV (reference sequence). Sample treatment: roughly 10-day PBMC culture with coronavirus spike peptide pools or control peptides (ViraFEST assay). The ViraFEST method relied on peptide pools to expand antigen-specific T cells, followed by TCR sequencing.

Sequencing was done on a sample of CD4+ T cells from blood, cultured in vitro. The V and J genes are TRBV27 and TRBJ1-2; the D gene is possibly TRBD1 (6 bases). This clonotype was obtained from a human donor who had recovered from COVID-19. The CDR3 DNA is TGTGCCAGCAGTTCACAGGGAAACTATGGCTACACCTTC. It specifies CASSSQGNYGYTF.